Below, 14 T cell receptor beta chains from the same sample are listed, as sequenced in a study of identifying expanded T cells in peripheral blood. Assay: immunoSEQ multiplex PCR; the TCRdb copy retains only in-frame clones and omits some. The sample yields about 63,000 clones, under 85% seen once. The sequenced material came from blood. The receptors were gathered from a person aged 18-70 years in good health.

This clone has a count of ten or more. The V call is TRBV7-9, the J call TRBJ1-1; 10 bases are a match to TRBD1. Germline V CDR1 and CDR2: SEHNR, FQNEAQ (reference sequence). This CDR3 region has 15 residues. With V trimmed by 5 bases and J by 6 bases, 9 bases remained unmatched. The CDR3 loop is CASSARQGAGAEAFF. In DNA form, the CDR3 reads TGTGCCAGCAGCGCACGACAGGGGGCCGGGGCTGAAGCTTTCTTT.

The chain links TRBV11-3 to TRBJ2-1; 10 bases align to TRBD2. V dropped 3 bases and J dropped 7; count of bases not matched to a gene: 12. The CDR3 length is 17 residues. The germline CDR1 and CDR2 sequences are SGHNT and YENEEA. Here the CDR3 DNA reads TGTGCCAGCAGCTTGGGTCCAGCGGGAGGGTTGGGGAATGAGCAGTTCTTC. Translated, it gives CASSLGPAGGLGNEQFF. The whole variable domain, remainder taken from reference TRBV11-3 and TRBJ2-1, is EAGVVQSPRYKIIEKKQPVAFWCNPISGHNTLYWYLQNLGQGPELLIRYENEEAVDDSQLPKDRFSAERLKGVDSTLKIQPAELGDSAVYLCASSLGPAGGLGNEQFFGPGTRLTVL.

This clone was observed a handful of times. J is TRBJ2-3 and V is TRBV6-1, with D unresolved. Germline values: CDR1 MNHNS, CDR2 SASEGT. Trimming removed 1 base from V and 0 bases from J, with 8 bases in between. The CDR3 runs to 15 residues. The CDR3 is CASSEVARSTDTQYF. The CDR3 DNA reads TGTGCCAGCAGTGAAGTGGCCCGCAGCACAGATACGCAGTATTTT.

This sequence joins TRBV7-2 and TRBJ2-6; D gene unclear. Trimming removed 5 bases from V and 0 bases from J, with 8 bases in between. CDR1 and CDR2 (germline): SGHTA, FQGNSA. The CDR3 consists of 15 residues. The CDR3 region has the DNA TGTGCCAGCAGCCCACGTCCCTCTGGGGCCAACGTCCTGACTTTC. It codes for CASSPRPSGANVLTF.

This clone has a single count. This sequence joins TRBV2 and TRBJ1-2; TRBD1 is a possible D gene (6 bases). V lost 3 bases to trimming and J lost 5 bases, with 10 bases between them. Per germline, CDR1 SNHLY and CDR2 FYNNEI. This CDR3 has 13 residues. Written as DNA, the CDR3 is TGTGCCAGCAGTGAGCAGGGGAAGTATGGCTACACCTTC. Encoded protein: CASSEQGKYGYTF.

This sequence joins TRBV7-8 and TRBJ2-1; 7 bases are shared with TRBD1. Trimming removed 4 bases from V and 4 bases from J; junction bases left unmatched: 7. The germline V gene encodes CDR1 SGHVS and CDR2 FQNEAQ. The CDR3 sequence is 15 residues long. CDR3 sequence: CASSSTRGQYNEQFF. CDR3 DNA: TGTGCCAGCAGCTCGACCCGGGGACAGTACAATGAGCAGTTCTTC.

The genes are TRBV10-3 and TRBJ1-1; 7 bases align to TRBD1. Germline trimming cut 0 bases from V and 3 bases from J; bases unmatched to any gene: 10. Germline-derived CDR1 and CDR2 are ENHRY and SYGVKD. This CDR3 spans 17 amino acids. As DNA, the CDR3 is TGTGCCATCAGTGAGTCAGGAGGGGGCCGACCATACACTGAAGCTTTCTTT. Amino acids: CAISESGGGRPYTEAFF.

The gene calls are TRBV30 and TRBJ1-2, with D maybe TRBD1 (5 bases). The V end was cut by 3 bases, the J end by 2 bases, with 7 bases between. The CDR3 spans 12 residues. Germline values: CDR1 GTSNPN, CDR2 SVGIG (reference sequence). As DNA, the CDR3 is TGTGCCTGGAGGGGGGTAAACTATGGCTACACCTTC. Protein product: CAWRGVNYGYTF. Using reference TRBV30 and TRBJ1-2 for the parts outside the CDR3, the full variable domain is SQTIHQWPATLVQPVGSPLSLECTVEGTSNPNLYWYRQAAGRGLQLLFYSVGIGQISSEVPQNLSASRPQDRQFILSSKKLLLSDSGFYLCAWRGVNYGYTFGSGTRLTVV.

This clone was counted a few times. The chain links TRBV7-8 to TRBJ1-5, with a weak D call TRBD1 (5 bases). Trimming took 5 bases from V and 7 from J, leaving 12 bases between them. CDR1 is SGHVS and CDR2 is FQNEAQ in the germline V gene. The CDR3 sequence is 13 residues long. For the CDR3, the DNA is TGTGCCAGCAGCCCATATCGGGGCCAGCCCCAGCATTTT. This sequence encodes CASSPYRGQPQHF.

The genes are TRBV7-8 and TRBJ2-5; 10 nucleotides align to TRBD2. Germline CDR1 SGHVS, CDR2 FQNEAQ. Germline trimming cut 1 base from V and 5 bases from J; bases unmatched to any gene: 4. The CDR3 consists of 15 residues. CDR3 coding DNA: TGTGCCAGCAGCTTAGTAGCGGGGGGAACGGAGACCCAGTACTTC. This translates into CASSLVAGGTETQYF.

The J gene is TRBJ1-1, the V gene TRBV7-6; TRBD1 agrees at 7 bases. CDR1 is SGHVS, CDR2 FNYEAQ, per germline. J lost 3 bases, V lost 1 base, and 8 bases had no gene match. This CDR3 region has 16 residues. The DNA of the CDR3 is TGTGCCAGCAGCTTAGGACAGGGTGTGGGGGACACTGAAGCTTTCTTT. It encodes CASSLGQGVGDTEAFF.

The chain combines TRBV4-3 with TRBJ1-1; TRBD1 might be the D (6 bases). The CDR3 contains 16 residues. Trimming took off 1 base at V and 0 bases at J, with 12 bases between the two ends. Per the germline V gene, CDR1 is LGHNA and CDR2 is YSLEER. The CDR3 here is CASSQALGGMNTEAFF. The CDR3, as DNA: TGCGCCAGCAGCCAAGCGTTGGGGGGCATGAACACTGAAGCTTTCTTT.

This clone has a handful of counts. V is TRBV5-1 and J is TRBJ2-3; D possibly uses TRBD1 or TRBD2 (5 bases each). V lost 4 bases and J 6 bases, leaving 15 bases between the germline ends. The CDR3 extends over 14 amino acids. CDR1 is SGHRS and CDR2 is YFSETQ in the germline V gene. The CDR3 sequence: CASSKGPAGDTQYF. In nucleotides, the CDR3 is TGCGCCAGCAGCAAGGGACCCGCAGGGGATACGCAGTATTTT.

The genes are TRBV6-1 and TRBJ1-2, with unresolved D. The V end was cut by 6 bases, the J end by 1 base, with 12 bases between. The CDR3 extends over 14 amino acids. Germline assignment: CDR1 MNHNS and CDR2 SASEGT. CDR3 in amino acids: CASSPGSHNYGYTF. The CDR3 DNA is TGTGCCAGCAGCCCCGGCAGCCATAACTATGGCTACACCTTC.